The sequence of this TCR beta chain was determined in a study of coeliac disease. Study in general: Coeliac patients had active, refractory type I, or gluten-free-diet-controlled disease. Overall study findings and caveats: Of coeliac lamina propria samples, 9 of 18 held published gliadin-specific TRB sequences, versus 1 of 6 controls.

The CDR3 has 16 amino acids. Trimming at V came to 4 bases and at J to 5 bases, leaving 8 bases not matched to a gene. The germline CDR1 and CDR2 sequences are LGHNA and YNFKEQ. Note on this clone: Antigen: not known.

Sequencing used immunoSEQ multiplex PCR; TCRdb keeps in-frame clones, though not all of them. Here the sample spans 7,300 or so clones, roughly 65% being singletons. V usage is TRBV4-2 and J usage is TRBJ2-3; 11 bases fit TRBD2. The sample comprised lamina propria lymphocytes from the gut. The TCR sequence derives from a woman aged 55-70 years with active celiac disease. The chain's CDR3 is CASSLTLAGGVDTQYF. CDR3 in DNA: TGTGCCAGCAGCCTCACGTTAGCGGGAGGGGTAGATACGCAGTATTTT.